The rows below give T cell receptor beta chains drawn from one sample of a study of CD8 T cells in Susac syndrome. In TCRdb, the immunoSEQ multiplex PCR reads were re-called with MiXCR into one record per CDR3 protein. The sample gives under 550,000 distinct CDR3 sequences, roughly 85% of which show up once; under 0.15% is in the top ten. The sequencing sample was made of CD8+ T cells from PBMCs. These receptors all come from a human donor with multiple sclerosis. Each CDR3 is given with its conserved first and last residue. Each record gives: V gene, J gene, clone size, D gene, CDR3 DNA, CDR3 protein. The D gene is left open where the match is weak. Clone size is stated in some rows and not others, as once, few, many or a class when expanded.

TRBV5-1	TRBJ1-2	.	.	TGCGCCAGCTTCGGAGGGAGAGGCTACACCTTC	CASFGGRGYTF
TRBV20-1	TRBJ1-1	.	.	TGCAGTGCTAGCACCCACAGGGCAATGAACACTGAAGCTTTCTTT	CSASTHRAMNTEAFF
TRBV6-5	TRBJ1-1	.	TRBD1	TGTGCCAGCAGAAACGGACAGGGGGCCGCTGAAGCTTTCTTT	CASRNGQGAAEAFF
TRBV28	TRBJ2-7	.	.	TGTGCCAGCAGTCCCCACTTCGACTCCAAGAACGAGCAGTACTTC	CASSPHFDSKNEQYF
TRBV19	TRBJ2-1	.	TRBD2	TGTGCCAGTAGTCTTCGTAGCGGGTTTGAGCAGTTCTTC	CASSLRSGFEQFF
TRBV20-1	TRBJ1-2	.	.	TGCAGTGCTAGCGGGACGATGAACTATGGCTACACCTTC	CSASGTMNYGYTF
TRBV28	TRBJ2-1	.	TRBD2	TGTGCCAGCACCGCGCAGCGGGAGGGAACGGGCAATGAGCAGTTCTTC	CASTAQREGTGNEQFF
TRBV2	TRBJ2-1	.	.	TGTGCCAGCAGTGAATTCCCGGGTAACAATGAGCAGTTCTTC	CASSEFPGNNEQFF
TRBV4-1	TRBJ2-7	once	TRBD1	TGCGCCAGCAGCCATTTTACAGGGGGCGGTGAGCAGTACTTC	CASSHFTGGGEQYF
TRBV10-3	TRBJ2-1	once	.	TGTGCCATCAGTGATGTGAGCTCCTACAATGAGCAGTTCTTC	CAISDVSSYNEQFF
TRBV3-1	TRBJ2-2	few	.	TGTGCCAGCAGCTCCACTACGAACACCGGGGAGCTGTTTTTT	CASSSTTNTGELFF
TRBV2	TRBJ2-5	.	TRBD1	TGTGCCAGCACCCCGCCCGGGACAGTCCAAGAGACCCAGTACTTC	CASTPPGTVQETQYF
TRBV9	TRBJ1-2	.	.	TGTGCCAGCAGCGTAGACTACCAGCCGGATGGCTACACCTTC	CASSVDYQPDGYTF
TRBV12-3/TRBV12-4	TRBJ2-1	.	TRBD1	TGTGCCAGCACCGACTCCGGACAGGGTGGGAATGAGCAGTTCTTC	CASTDSGQGGNEQFF
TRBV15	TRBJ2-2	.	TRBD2	TGTGCCACCAGCAGAGATCTGGCGGGAGTTTACACCGGGGAGCTGTTTTTT	CATSRDLAGVYTGELFF
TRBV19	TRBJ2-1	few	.	TGTGCCAGTAGTTTACTAGCCGGTGAGCAGTTCTTC	CASSLLAGEQFF
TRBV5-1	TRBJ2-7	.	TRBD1	TGCGCCAGCAGCCAGGGACAGGTAGTCCCCGAGCAGTACTTC	CASSQGQVVPEQYF
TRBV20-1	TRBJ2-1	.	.	TGCAGTGCTAGAGATTCAAACTCCTACAATGAGCAGTTCTTC	CSARDSNSYNEQFF
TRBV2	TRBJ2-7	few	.	TGTGCCAGCATCGGGGACACCGGGAGGAACGAGCAGTACTTC	CASIGDTGRNEQYF
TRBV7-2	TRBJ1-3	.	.	TGTGCCAGCAGCCCCCTGAGGACAGCCTCTGGAAACACCATATATTTT	CASSPLRTASGNTIYF
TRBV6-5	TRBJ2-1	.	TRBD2	TGTGCCAGCAGTTACTCGTCCCTAGCGGGGGGGCCTGGGGACAATGAGCAGTTCTTC	CASSYSSLAGGPGDNEQFF
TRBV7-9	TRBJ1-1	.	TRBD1	TGTGCCAGCATCCCGACTCCGGGACAGGTTTTGAACACTGAAGCTTTCTTT	CASIPTPGQVLNTEAFF
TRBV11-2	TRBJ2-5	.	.	TGTGCCAGCAGCTTAGATGAGGGGGTTGGGGAGACCCAGTACTTC	CASSLDEGVGETQYF
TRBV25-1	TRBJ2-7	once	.	TGTGCCAGCAGTGAAAGGGACTCTCGCTCCTACGAGCAGTACTTC	CASSERDSRSYEQYF
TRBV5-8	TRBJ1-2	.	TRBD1	TGTGCCAGCAGCTTACGGGACAGCTCCCTTTTTCAATATGGCTACACCTTC	CASSLRDSSLFQYGYTF
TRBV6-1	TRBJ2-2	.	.	TGTGCCAGCGGTGGGACATTCGCCGGGGAGCTGTTTTTT	CASGGTFAGELFF
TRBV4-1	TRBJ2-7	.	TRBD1	TGCGCCAGCAGCCAAGTAGGGACAGGGCCCTACGAGCAGTACTTC	CASSQVGTGPYEQYF
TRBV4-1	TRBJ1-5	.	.	TGCGCCAGCAGCCAAGTCGGAGTTCAGCCCCAGCATTTT	CASSQVGVQPQHF
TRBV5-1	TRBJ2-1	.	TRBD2	TGCGCCAGCAGCGACGGACTAGCGGGCGTATATGAGCAGTTCTTC	CASSDGLAGVYEQFF
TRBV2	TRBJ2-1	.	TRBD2	TGTGCCAGCATAGCGGGGGAAAAGCATGAGCAGTTCTTC	CASIAGEKHEQFF
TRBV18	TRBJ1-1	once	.	TGTGCCAGCTCACAATACCCTTCCGGGCCCCTACGGGGCACTGAAGCTTTCTTT	CASSQYPSGPLRGTEAFF
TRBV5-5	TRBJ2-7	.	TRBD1	TGTGCCAGCAGCCCCGGACAGGGGTTCGAGCAGTACTTC	CASSPGQGFEQYF
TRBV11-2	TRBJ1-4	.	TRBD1	TGTGCCAGCAGCCTACGGACAGGGGGTTGGACTAATGAAAAACTGTTTTTT	CASSLRTGGWTNEKLFF
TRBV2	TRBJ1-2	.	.	TGTGCCAGCCTCCAGCCCGACTATGGCTACACCTTC	CASLQPDYGYTF